A single sample is the source of the 10 T cell receptor beta chains below, sequenced in a study of cytomegalovirus exposure and HLA in healthy donors. Primers: 60 Vbeta forward and 13 Jbeta reverse. The method was immunoSEQ multiplex PCR; TCRdb's version includes in-frame clones alone and lacks a portion of them. The sample consists of over 75,000 clones, approximately 9% of them appearing once. Sample: PBMCs. Receptor source: a man in his forties or fifties in good health and CMV-seropositive.

This clone was counted a few times. This rearrangement joins TRBV6-4 to TRBJ1-4; the match to TRBD1 covers 8 bases. The ends lost 2 bases at V and 8 bases at J; junction bases unmatched: 4. This CDR3 region has 14 residues. Per the germline V gene, CDR1 is MRHNA and CDR2 is SNTAGT. The chain's CDR3 is CASSDDRGGEKLFF. Here the CDR3 DNA reads TGTGCCAGCAGTGACGACAGGGGTGGGGAAAAACTGTTTTTT.

This clone was seen more than once but under ten times. J is TRBJ1-4 and V is TRBV16, with 10 bases matching TRBD1. V was pared by 3 bases and J by 7 bases, with 5 bases of the junction left unmatched. The CDR3 has 15 residues. Germline V gene lookup returns CDR1 KGHSY and CDR2 FQNENV. The chain's CDR3 is CASSQTTGGVEKLFF. The CDR3, as DNA: TGTGCCAGCAGCCAGACGACAGGGGGCGTTGAAAAACTGTTTTTT.

This chain joins TRBV2 and TRBJ2-3; the match to TRBD2 covers 7 bases. The CDR3 totals 15 residues. Germline-derived CDR1 and CDR2 are SNHLY and FYNNEI. J was trimmed by 8 bases and V by 7 bases; bases with no gene match: 15. CDR3 coding DNA: TGTGCCAGCACCGGGGGAGCGGGATATTCGGTTACGCAGTATTTT. The encoded protein is CASTGGAGYSVTQYF. Complete variable domain (other parts from reference TRBV2 and TRBJ2-3): EPEVTQTPSHQVTQMGQEVILRCVPISNHLYFYWYRQILGQKVEFLVSFYNNEISEKSEIFDDQFSVERPDGSNFTLKIRSTKLEDSAMYFCASTGGAGYSVTQYFGPGTRLTVL.

The J gene is TRBJ1-4, the V gene TRBV27, with a tentative D call TRBD1 (5 bases). The CDR3 is made up of 14 amino acids. The V gene's germline CDR1 is MNHEY and CDR2 SMNVEV (reference sequence). Trimming left V 8 bases short and J 7 bases short, with 17 bases between. The CDR3 reads CASGSGEGREKLFF. The CDR3 region has the DNA TGTGCCAGCGGTAGTGGGGAGGGGCGTGAAAAACTGTTTTTT.

This clone came up a few times. The chain carries TRBV7-9 and TRBJ1-1, with 7 bases that match TRBD1. V lost 3 bases to trimming and J lost 7 bases; unmatched junction nucleotides: 8. CDR1 SEHNR and CDR2 FQNEAQ come from the germline V gene (reference sequence). The CDR3 runs to 14 residues. The CDR3 DNA sequence: TGTGCCAGCAGCTTTTCCGGGACAGAGGATGAAGCTTTCTTT. Translated, it gives CASSFSGTEDEAFF. The full variable domain, with the rest looked up from reference TRBV7-9 and TRBJ1-1, is DTGVSQNPRHKITKRGQNVTFRCDPISEHNRLYWYRQTLGQGPEFLTYFQNEAQLEKSRLLSDRFSAERPKGSFSTLEIQRTEQGDSAMYLCASSFSGTEDEAFFGQGTRLTVV.

This chain uses TRBV29-1 with TRBJ2-5; no firm D call. The V end was cut by 7 bases, the J end by 5 bases, with 20 bases between. Germline loops: CDR1 SQVTM, CDR2 ANQGSEA. The CDR3 loop spans 14 amino acids. This CDR3 is CSAPRGNPEETQYF. The CDR3 DNA reads TGCAGCGCCCCCCGCGGTAATCCGGAGGAGACCCAGTACTTC.

The V and J genes are TRBV25-1 and TRBJ2-5; D might be TRBD1 (5 bases). Looked up from germline, CDR1 is MGHDK and CDR2 is SYGVNS. The V end was cut by 3 bases, the J end by 4 bases, with 15 bases between. The CDR3 has 15 residues. In nucleotides, the CDR3 is TGTGCCAGCAGTGAGTTTCAGGGTGGCGGAGAGACCCAGTACTTC. Its protein is CASSEFQGGGETQYF.

This chain joins TRBV5-4 and TRBJ2-5; a possible D gene is TRBD2 (5 bases). Germline loops: CDR1 SGHNT, CDR2 YYREEE (reference sequence). The ends were cut back, 4 bases at V and 2 bases at J, with 9 bases in the middle. The CDR3 totals 13 residues. CDR3: CASSRGLQETQYF. CDR3 sequence (DNA): TGTGCCAGCAGCCGCGGACTTCAAGAGACCCAGTACTTC.

This clone appeared a few times. The V and J genes are TRBV21-1 and TRBJ2-5; the table calls TRBD1, which could not be checked here. TRBV21-1 is a recognized pseudogene. The CDR3 contains 17 residues. CDR3 sequence: CASSKSITGVIQETQYF. The CDR3 DNA follows: TGTGCCAGCAGCAAATCCATAACAGGGGTGATCCAAGAGACCCAGTACTTC.

J is TRBJ2-2 and V is TRBV5-1, with D possibly being TRBD1 (6 bases). The CDR3 is 14 amino acids. CDR1 is SGHRS, CDR2 YFSETQ, per germline. V lost 0 bases to trimming and J lost 5 bases, with 8 bases between them. CDR3 sequence: CASSLDRETGELFF. The DNA for the CDR3 is TGCGCCAGCAGCTTGGACAGGGAAACCGGGGAGCTGTTTTTT.